Sequencing of this T cell receptor beta chain was carried out in a study of neurological immune-mediated disorders. It was from 2 million PBMCs stored at -80 C that the unsorted libraries were obtained. A 10-nucleotide random UMI tagged transcripts in template-switch 5'RACE cDNA synthesis. TCRdb analysed the 5' RACE reads with MiXCR anew, one entry per CDR3 protein. The sample yields about 77,000 distinct CDR3 sequences, 9.4% seen once. Germline lookup yields CDR1 ENHRY and CDR2 SYGVKD. J lost 2 bases, V lost 6 bases, and 3 bases had no gene match. This CDR3 is built from 13 residues. This clonotype was observed at least ten times. Its antigen is not identified. Overall study results and limits: Across subjects, expanded clones had no CDR3 amino acid sequences in common, pointing to private repertoires in all groups. HTLV-1-associated myelopathy had the most TCR clonal expansion, whereas multiple sclerosis had the least (lower than in healthy controls).

The chain employs TRBV10-3 and TRBJ2-7; 8 bases align to TRBD1. This receptor was identified in a man aged 50 to 60 in good health. What was sequenced was PBMCs. In DNA form, the CDR3 reads TGTGCCATCAGGATACAGGGGGCCTACGAGCAGTACTTC. It translates to CAIRIQGAYEQYF.